Below are 10 T cell receptor beta chains sequenced from a single sample in a study of OX40 agonist ivuxolimab in advanced cancers. Libraries were prepared by immunoSEQ multiplex PCR; TCRdb keeps only in-frame clonotypes and omits some of them. The sample shows about 29,000 clones, around 83% of them seen only once. The sequences come from CD4+ or CD8+ T cells sorted from blood, collected in a trial of the OX40 agonist ivuxolimab. Receptors were obtained from an adult with an advanced solid tumor such as melanoma, head and neck, liver or kidney cancer.

V is TRBV4-3 and J is TRBJ1-2; D perhaps matches TRBD1 (6 bases). Germline CDR1 reads LGHNA; CDR2 reads YSLEER. The V gene lost 2 bases and the J gene lost 0 bases, with 10 bases spanning the gap. The CDR3 runs to 15 residues. Here the CDR3 reads CASSQTGRANYGYTF. The CDR3 region has the DNA TGCGCCAGCAGCCAAACAGGGAGGGCTAACTATGGCTACACCTTC.

The rearrangement joins TRBV6-1 to TRBJ2-1; either TRBD1 or TRBD2 may fit D (5 bases each). Germline CDR1 and CDR2: MNHNS and SASEGT. The ends were cut back, 1 base at V and 4 bases at J, with 11 bases in the middle. The CDR3 totals 15 residues. This CDR3 is CASSEVGLAYNEQFF. The CDR3 DNA sequence: TGTGCCAGCAGTGAAGTGGGGCTAGCTTACAATGAGCAGTTCTTC.

The CDR3 DNA sequence: TGTGCCAGCCACTGGGGAAGCTCCTACAATGAGCAGTTCTTC. Protein: CASHWGSSYNEQFF. V and J are TRBV5-6 and TRBJ2-1, with D unresolved. This CDR3 has 14 amino acids. The germline V and J ends were trimmed by 7 bases and 0 bases, with 11 bases remaining between them. Per the germline V gene, CDR1 is SGHDT and CDR2 is YYEEEE.

V is TRBV6-5 and J is TRBJ1-6; TRBD1 agrees at 9 bases. The CDR3 contains 14 residues. V dropped 2 bases and J dropped 9; count of bases not matched to a gene: 2. Per the germline V gene, CDR1 is MNHEY and CDR2 is SVGAGI. The CDR3 DNA reads as TGTGCCAGCAGTTACGGGACAGGGACTTCACCCCTCCACTTT. Translation: CASSYGTGTSPLHF.

V and J are TRBV9 and TRBJ2-7, with D unresolved. Germline CDR1 and CDR2: SGDLS and YYNGEE. The CDR3 length is 14 residues. Trimming stripped 3 bases from V and 0 bases from J, with 10 bases between. The CDR3 DNA reads as TGTGCCAGCAGCGCCGGCGCATTCTCCTACGAGCAGTACTTC. As protein: CASSAGAFSYEQYF. The variable domain in full, completed from reference TRBV9 and TRBJ2-7, reads DSGVTQTPKHLITATGQRVTLRCSPRSGDLSVYWYQQSLDQGLQFLIQYYNGEERAKGNILERFSAQQFPDLHSELNLSSLELGDSALYFCASSAGAFSYEQYFGPGTRLTVT.

V and J are TRBV4-3 and TRBJ1-2; TRBD1 matches at 8 bases. Losses at the gene ends were 4 bases for V and 8 bases for J; bases not matched to a gene: 9. Germline V gene data show CDR1 as LGHNA and CDR2 as YSLEER. The CDR3 has 14 amino acids. The CDR3 here is CASSRSGGLVGYTF. The DNA of the CDR3 is TGCGCCAGCAGCCGGTCAGGGGGCCTGGTAGGCTACACCTTC.

This sequence joins TRBV27 and TRBJ1-1, with a weak D call TRBD1 (5 bases). V lost 7 bases and J 1 base, leaving 10 bases between the germline ends. Germline V gene lookup returns CDR1 MNHEY and CDR2 SMNVEV (reference sequence). This CDR3 has 13 amino acids. In DNA form, the CDR3 reads TGTGCCAGCAAAATTAGGGGGAACACTGAAGCTTTCTTT. Amino acid sequence: CASKIRGNTEAFF.

This chain connects TRBV29-1 to TRBJ1-1; possible D gene TRBD1, 6 bases. V lost 7 bases to trimming and J lost 1 base, with 19 bases between them. CDR3 length equals 15 residues. Germline V gene lookup returns CDR1 SQVTM and CDR2 ANQGSEA. The CDR3 spells CSAELGGAGNTEAFF. For the CDR3, the DNA is TGCAGCGCCGAGTTGGGGGGCGCCGGGAACACTGAAGCTTTCTTT.

V usage is TRBV7-2 and J usage is TRBJ2-5; a possible D gene is TRBD2 (6 bases). Deletions cut 2 bases from V and 0 bases from J, with 10 bases between. This CDR3 region has 15 residues. The germline gives CDR1 SGHTA, CDR2 FQGNSA. CDR3 in amino acids: CASSLLATYQETQYF. In nucleotides, the CDR3 is TGTGCCAGCAGCTTACTAGCGACATACCAAGAGACCCAGTACTTC.

The chain has TRBV28 and TRBJ1-2, with TRBD1 identical over 8 bases. The CDR3 consists of 13 residues. Unmatched junction bases numbered 5, after V lost 8 bases and J lost 3 bases. CDR1 MDHEN and CDR2 SYDVKM come from the germline V gene. CDR3: CASDQGAYYGYTF. CDR3 bases: TGTGCCAGCGACCAGGGGGCTTACTATGGCTACACCTTC.